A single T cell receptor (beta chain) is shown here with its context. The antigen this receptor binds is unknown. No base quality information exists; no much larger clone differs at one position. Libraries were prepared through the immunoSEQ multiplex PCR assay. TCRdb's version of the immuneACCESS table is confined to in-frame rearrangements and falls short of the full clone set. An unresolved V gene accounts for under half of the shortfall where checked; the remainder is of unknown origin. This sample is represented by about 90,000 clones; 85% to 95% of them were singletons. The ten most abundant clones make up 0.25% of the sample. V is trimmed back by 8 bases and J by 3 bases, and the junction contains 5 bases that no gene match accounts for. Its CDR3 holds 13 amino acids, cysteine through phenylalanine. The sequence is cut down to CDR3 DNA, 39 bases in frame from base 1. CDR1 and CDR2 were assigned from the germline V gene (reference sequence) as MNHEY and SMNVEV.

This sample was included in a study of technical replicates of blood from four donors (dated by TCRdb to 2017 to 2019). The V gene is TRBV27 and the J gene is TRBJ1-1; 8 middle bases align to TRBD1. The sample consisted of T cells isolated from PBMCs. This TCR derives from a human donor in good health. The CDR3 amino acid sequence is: CASGKTGDTEAFF. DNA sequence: TGTGCCAGCGGAAAGACAGGGGACACTGAAGCTTTCTTT.